This T cell receptor (beta chain) derives from a study of monozygotic twins with inflammatory bowel disease. The CDR3 totals 15 residues. Germline V gene data show CDR1 as ENHRY and CDR2 as SYGVKD. Every TCR library used approximately 3,200 ng of total RNA. UMIs containing a 6-nucleotide sample barcode were added via template switching. Reanalyzing the 5' RACE reads, TCRdb keeps one entry per CDR3 protein, without DNA. Its table records about 150,000 distinct CDR3 sequences. The J gene is TRBJ1-1, the V gene TRBV10-3; TCRdb's D call of TRBD1 is untestable without DNA. This sequence originates from a human donor with ulcerative colitis or Crohn's disease, or a healthy co-twin of an affected twin (not recorded which). What was sequenced was blood. CDR3 sequence: CAISEPGQGPTEAFF.